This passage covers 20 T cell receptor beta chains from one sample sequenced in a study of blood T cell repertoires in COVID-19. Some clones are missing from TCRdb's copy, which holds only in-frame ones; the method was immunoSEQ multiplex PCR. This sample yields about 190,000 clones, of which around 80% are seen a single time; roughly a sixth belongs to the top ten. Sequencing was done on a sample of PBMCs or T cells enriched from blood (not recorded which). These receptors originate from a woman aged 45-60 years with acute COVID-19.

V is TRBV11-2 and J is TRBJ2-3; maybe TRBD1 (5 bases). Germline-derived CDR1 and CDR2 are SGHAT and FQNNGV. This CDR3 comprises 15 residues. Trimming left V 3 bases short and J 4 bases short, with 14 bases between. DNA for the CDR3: TGTGCCAGCAGCTTGAGTAGGGGTAGTTCAGATACGCAGTATTTT. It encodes CASSLSRGSSDTQYF.

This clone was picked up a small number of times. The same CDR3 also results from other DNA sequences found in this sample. CDR3 in DNA: TGTGCCAGCAGGATGGACAGGGGGAATTCACCCCTCCACTTT. It translates to CASRMDRGNSPLHF. This chain uses TRBV27 with TRBJ1-6, with TRBD1 matching over 10 bases. Germline V gene lookup returns CDR1 MNHEY and CDR2 SMNVEV (reference sequence). V shed 6 bases, J shed 7 bases, and the junction held 3 bases outside the gene matches. The CDR3 is 14 amino acids.

The DNA of the CDR3 is TGTGCCAGTAGTTTCGACGGGGGCACAGATACGCAGTATTTT. It yields the protein CASSFDGGTDTQYF. The V and J genes are TRBV19 and TRBJ2-3, with D tentatively TRBD2 (5 bases). Germline V CDR1 and CDR2: LNHDA, SQIVND (reference sequence). CDR3 length equals 14 residues. With 5 bases removed from V and 1 base from J, the gap between germline ends came to 10 bases.

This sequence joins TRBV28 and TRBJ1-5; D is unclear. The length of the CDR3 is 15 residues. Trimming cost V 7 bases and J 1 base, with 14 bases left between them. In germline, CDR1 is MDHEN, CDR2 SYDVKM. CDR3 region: CASTLGSWSNQPQHF. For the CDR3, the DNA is TGTGCCAGCACCCTAGGGAGTTGGAGCAATCAGCCCCAGCATTTT.

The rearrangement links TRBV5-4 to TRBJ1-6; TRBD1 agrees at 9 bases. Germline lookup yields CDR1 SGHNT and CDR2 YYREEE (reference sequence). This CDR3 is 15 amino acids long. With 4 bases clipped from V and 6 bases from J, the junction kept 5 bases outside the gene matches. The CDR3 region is CASSNWTGVNSPLHF. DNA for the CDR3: TGTGCCAGCAGCAACTGGACAGGGGTTAATTCACCCCTCCACTTT.

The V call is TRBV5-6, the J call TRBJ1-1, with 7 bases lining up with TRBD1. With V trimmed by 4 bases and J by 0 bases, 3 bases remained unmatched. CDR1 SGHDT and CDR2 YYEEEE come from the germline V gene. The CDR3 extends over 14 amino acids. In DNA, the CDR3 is TGTGCCAGCAGCGGGACAGCAATGAACACTGAAGCTTTCTTT. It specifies CASSGTAMNTEAFF.

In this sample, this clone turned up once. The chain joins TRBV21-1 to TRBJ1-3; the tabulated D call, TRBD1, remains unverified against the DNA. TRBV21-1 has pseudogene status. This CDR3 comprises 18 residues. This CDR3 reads CASSKGRRAGASGNTIYF. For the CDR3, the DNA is TGTGCCAGCAGCAAAGGGCGCAGGGCAGGGGCCTCTGGAAACACCATATATTTT.

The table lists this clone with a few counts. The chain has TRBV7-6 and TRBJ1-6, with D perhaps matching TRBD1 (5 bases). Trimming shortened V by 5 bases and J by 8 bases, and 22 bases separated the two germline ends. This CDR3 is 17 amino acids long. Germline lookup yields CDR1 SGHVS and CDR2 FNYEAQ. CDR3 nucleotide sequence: TGTGCCAGCAGCCCATCGCCCGGCGGGATAGGGGATTCACCCCTCCACTTT. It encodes CASSPSPGGIGDSPLHF. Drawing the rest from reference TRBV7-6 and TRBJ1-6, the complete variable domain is GAGVSQSPRYKVTKRGQDVALRCDPISGHVSLYWYRQALGQGPEFLTYFNYEAQQDKSGLPNDRFSAERPEGSISTLTIQRTEQRDSAMYRCASSPSPGGIGDSPLHFGNGTRLTVT.

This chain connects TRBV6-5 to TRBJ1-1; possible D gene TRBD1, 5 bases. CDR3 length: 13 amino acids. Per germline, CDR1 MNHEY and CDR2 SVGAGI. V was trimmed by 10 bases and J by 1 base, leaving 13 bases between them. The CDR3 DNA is TGTGCCACACGGCGGGGACGGAACACTGAAGCTTTCTTT. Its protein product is CATRRGRNTEAFF.

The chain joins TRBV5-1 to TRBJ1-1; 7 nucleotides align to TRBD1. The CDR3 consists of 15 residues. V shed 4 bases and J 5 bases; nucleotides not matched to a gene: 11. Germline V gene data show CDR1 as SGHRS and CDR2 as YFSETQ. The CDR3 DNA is TGCGCCAGCAGCCCAAGACAGGGTTTCGATACTGAAGCTTTCTTT. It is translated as CASSPRQGFDTEAFF.

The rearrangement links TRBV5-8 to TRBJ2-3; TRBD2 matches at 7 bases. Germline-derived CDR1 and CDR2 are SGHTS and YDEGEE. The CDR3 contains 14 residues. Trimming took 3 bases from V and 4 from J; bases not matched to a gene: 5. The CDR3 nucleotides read TGTGCCAGCAGCTCGCAGGGAGGGCCAGATACGCAGTATTTT. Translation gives CASSSQGGPDTQYF.

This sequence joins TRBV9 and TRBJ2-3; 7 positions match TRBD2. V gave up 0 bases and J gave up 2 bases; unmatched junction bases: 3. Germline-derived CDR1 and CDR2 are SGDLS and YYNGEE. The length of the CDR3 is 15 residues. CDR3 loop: CASSVEAGNTDTQYF. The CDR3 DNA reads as TGTGCCAGCAGCGTAGAAGCGGGAAACACAGATACGCAGTATTTT.

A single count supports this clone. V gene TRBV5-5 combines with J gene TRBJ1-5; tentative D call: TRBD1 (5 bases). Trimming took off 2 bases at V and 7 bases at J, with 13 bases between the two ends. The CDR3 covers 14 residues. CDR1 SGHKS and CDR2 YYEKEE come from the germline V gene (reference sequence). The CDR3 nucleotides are TGTGCCAGCAGCTTTTCGGGGGACGGGCAGCCCCAGCATTTT. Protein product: CASSFSGDGQPQHF.

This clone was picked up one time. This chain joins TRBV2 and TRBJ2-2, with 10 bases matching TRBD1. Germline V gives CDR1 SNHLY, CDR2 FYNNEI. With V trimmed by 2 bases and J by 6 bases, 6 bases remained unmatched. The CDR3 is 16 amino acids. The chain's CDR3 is CASSEWDRGTAGELFF. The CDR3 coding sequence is TGTGCCAGCAGTGAATGGGACAGGGGAACGGCCGGGGAGCTGTTTTTT.

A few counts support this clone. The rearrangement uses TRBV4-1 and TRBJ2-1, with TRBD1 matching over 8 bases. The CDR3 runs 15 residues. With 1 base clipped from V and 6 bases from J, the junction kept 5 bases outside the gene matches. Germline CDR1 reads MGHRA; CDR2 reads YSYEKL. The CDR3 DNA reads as TGCGCCAGCAGCCAAGGACAGGGGCTGTCCAATGAGCAGTTCTTC. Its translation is CASSQGQGLSNEQFF.

The CDR3 coding sequence is TGTGCCAGCAGCCACATGAGGGGCTCTAGCGATGAGCAGTTCTTC. Translated, it gives CASSHMRGSSDEQFF. V gene TRBV4-2 combines with J gene TRBJ2-1; a weak D match, TRBD2 (6 bases). Trimming removed 3 bases from V and 8 bases from J, with 17 bases in between. The CDR3 runs to 15 residues. The V gene's germline CDR1 is LGHNA and CDR2 YNFKEQ.

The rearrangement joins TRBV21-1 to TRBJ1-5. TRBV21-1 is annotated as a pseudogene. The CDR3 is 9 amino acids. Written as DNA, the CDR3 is TGTGTTAGAGCTCAGCCCCAGCATTTT. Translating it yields CVRAQPQHF.

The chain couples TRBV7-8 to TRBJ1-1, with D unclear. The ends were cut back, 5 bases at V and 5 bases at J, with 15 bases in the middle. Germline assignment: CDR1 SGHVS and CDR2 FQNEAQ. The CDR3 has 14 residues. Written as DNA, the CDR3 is TGTGCCAGCAGCCCGACCCGGGGTAAGACTGAAGCTTTCTTT. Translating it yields CASSPTRGKTEAFF.

This CDR3 is CASSPGRARRLDYGYTF. CDR3 DNA: TGTGCCAGCAGCCCGGGCAGGGCACGTCGCTTGGACTATGGCTACACCTTC. This rearrangement joins TRBV11-2 to TRBJ1-2; TRBD1 might be the D (5 bases). The V end lost 5 bases, the J end lost 3 bases, and 22 bases lay between the germline ends. Germline V gene data show CDR1 as SGHAT and CDR2 as FQNNGV. The length of the CDR3 is 17 residues.

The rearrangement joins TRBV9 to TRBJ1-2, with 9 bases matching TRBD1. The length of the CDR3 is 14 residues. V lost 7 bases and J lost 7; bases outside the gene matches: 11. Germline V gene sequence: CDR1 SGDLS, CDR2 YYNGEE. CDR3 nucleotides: TGTGCCAGCTTCCGGACAGGGGAAGTTGGTGGCTACACCTTC. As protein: CASFRTGEVGGYTF. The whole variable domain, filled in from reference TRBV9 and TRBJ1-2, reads DSGVTQTPKHLITATGQRVTLRCSPRSGDLSVYWYQQSLDQGLQFLIQYYNGEERAKGNILERFSAQQFPDLHSELNLSSLELGDSALYFCASFRTGEVGGYTFGSGTRLTVV.